This T cell receptor beta chain was profiled in a study of blood T cells in healthy people across ages. General observations from the study: Using unsorted PBMCs precluded a conclusive naive versus antigen-experienced comparison. Naive T cell percentage strongly correlated with TCR beta diversity.

This clonotype was seen a single time. Its antigen remains unidentified. A much larger clone sits a single nucleotide away, making a read error possible. Each sample yielded at least 6 million isolated PBMCs. This CDR3 spans 13 amino acids. Looked up from germline, CDR1 is SQVTM and CDR2 is ANQGSEA. Alongside a J-beta primer mix, a sample-barcoded 5' primer served in a second PCR lasting about 7 to 12 cycles. Every individual sample yielded 2.5 million or more paired-end reads (each containing CDR3). MiXCR was run by TCRdb on the 5' RACE reads, yielding one entry per CDR3 protein. The sample lists 780,000 or so distinct CDR3 sequences, roughly three fifths occurring once.

The chain combines TRBV29-1 with TRBJ1-1; D remains unclear. This sequence originates from a man aged 40-49 years in good health. Sequenced material: blood. The CDR3 reads CSVGKERNTKAFF. The CDR3 DNA follows: TGCAGCGTAGGAAAGGAAAGGAACACTAAAGCTTTCTTT.